The 26 T cell receptor beta chains below were found in one sample sequenced in a study of CD8+CD57+ T cells in acquired aplastic anemia. Those patients picked for sequencing had displayed CD8+CD57+ cell expansion on flow cytometry. Genomic DNA, serving as template, underwent TCR beta VDJ and CDR3 profiling. One entry per CDR3 protein results from TCRdb running MiXCR on the reads. The profile shows hundreds of thousands of distinct CDR3 sequences, about a third of them singletons. Sample: sorted CD4+, CD8+, or CD8+CD57+ T cells (not recorded which) from PBMCs. The receptors were sampled from a human donor with aplastic anemia.

This clonotype was observed a handful of times. This chain joins TRBV12-3 or TRBV12-4 and TRBJ2-1; a weak D match, TRBD2 (5 bases). The CDR3 is 15 residues long. Trimming stripped 5 bases from V and 1 base from J, with 12 bases between. The CDR3 protein is CASSGTRYSYNEQFF. CDR3 nucleotide sequence: TGTGCCAGCAGTGGCACTAGATATTCCTACAATGAGCAGTTCTTC.

This clonotype is a singleton in its sample. The V gene is TRBV15, the J gene TRBJ2-5, with TRBD1 as a possible D gene (5 bases). Germline loops: CDR1 LNHNV, CDR2 YYDKDF (reference sequence). CDR3 length: 15 residues. V gave up 1 base and J gave up 5 bases, with 14 bases separating them. The CDR3 nucleotides read TGTGCCACCAGCAGAGTTCGCAGGGTTGGGGAGACCCAGTACTTC. Translation gives CATSRVRRVGETQYF.

The chain employs TRBV15 and TRBJ1-2, with 9 bases fitting TRBD1. The V and J ends lost 5 bases and 7 bases, in that order; junction bases with no gene match: 11. The CDR3 sequence is 15 residues long. Germline V gene sequence: CDR1 LNHNV, CDR2 YYDKDF (reference sequence). In DNA form, the CDR3 reads TGTGCCACCAGCCCAAGGACAGGGGTGTCCGGTGGCTACACCTTC. It yields the protein CATSPRTGVSGGYTF.

This clonotype was recorded many times. V gene TRBV24-1 combines with J gene TRBJ2-1; TRBD1 agrees at 7 bases. V was clipped by 10 bases and J by 8 bases; unmatched bases: 10. CDR1 is KGHDR, CDR2 SFDVKD, per germline. The CDR3 covers 13 residues. This CDR3 reads CATAPHRGDEQFF. The CDR3 nucleotides read TGTGCCACGGCCCCCCACAGGGGTGATGAGCAGTTCTTC.

The chain links TRBV25-1 to TRBJ2-1; tentative D call: TRBD1 (5 bases). V was cut by 6 bases and J by 2 bases, with 14 bases left in between. The length of the CDR3 is 15 residues. Per germline, CDR1 MGHDK and CDR2 SYGVNS. The DNA for the CDR3 is TGTGCCAGCAGCTTCACAGGACGTACCTACAATGAGCAGTTCTTC. Translating gives CASSFTGRTYNEQFF.

The chain employs TRBV18 and TRBJ2-3; 7 bases line up with TRBD2. The CDR3 loop spans 15 amino acids. Per the germline V gene, CDR1 is KGHSH and CDR2 is LQKENI. Losses at the gene ends were 2 bases for V and 6 bases for J; bases not matched to a gene: 8. The CDR3: CASSPGAGAWDTQYF. CDR3 sequence (DNA): TGTGCCAGCTCACCAGGGGCGGGAGCGTGGGATACGCAGTATTTT.

This clonotype was detected a few times. V usage is TRBV6-1 and J usage is TRBJ1-5; D is undetermined. Trimming took 1 base from V and 4 from J, leaving 14 bases between them. Looked up from germline, CDR1 is MNHNS and CDR2 is SASEGT. This CDR3 is 16 amino acids long. CDR3 in DNA: TGTGCCAGCAGTGAAGTGCGGGGAAAAGGGAATCAGCCCCAGCATTTT. The encoded protein is CASSEVRGKGNQPQHF.

This clonotype was observed a few times. The gene calls are TRBV6-1 and TRBJ1-2, with no clear D. The CDR3 spans 11 residues. Germline CDR1 reads MNHNS; CDR2 reads SASEGT. Trimming stripped 5 bases from V and 8 bases from J, with 9 bases between. CDR3 sequence (DNA): TGTGCCAGCAGTACCATCTGGGGCTACACCTTC. This codes for CASSTIWGYTF.

Remarks on this clonotype: Given a much more abundant clone one base away, this may be a read error. J is TRBJ2-5 and V is TRBV7-7; possible D gene TRBD2, 5 bases. Germline V gene sequence: CDR1 SSHAT, CDR2 FNYEAQ (reference sequence). This CDR3 is built from 14 residues. The CDR3 DNA is TGTGCTAGCAGCTTATCCAGCGGCCGAGAGACCCAGTACTTC. Translated, it gives CASSLSSGRETQYF.

The chain uses TRBV28 and TRBJ1-2, with a tentative D call TRBD1 (6 bases). The CDR3 is 14 residues long. The V and J ends lost 7 bases and 0 bases respectively, with 12 bases between them. The germline V gene has CDR1 MDHEN and CDR2 SYDVKM. The CDR3 nucleotides are TGTGCCAGCATTTGGGGGCGAGCTAACTATGGCTACACCTTC. This codes for CASIWGRANYGYTF.

The DNA of the CDR3 is TGTGCCAGCAGCTTAATGGGTAATCAGCCCCAGCATTTT. Translated, it gives CASSLMGNQPQHF. The chain recombines TRBV7-2 with TRBJ1-5, with D unresolved. V lost 2 bases and J 4 bases, leaving 6 bases between the germline ends. The CDR3 spans 13 residues. Germline-derived CDR1 and CDR2 are SGHTA and FQGNSA.

The chain couples TRBV7-3 to TRBJ1-6; D is ambiguous. Trimming left V 1 base short and J 5 bases short, with 15 bases between. This CDR3 has 17 residues. Per germline, CDR1 SGHTA and CDR2 FQGTGA. The CDR3: CASSLSFGRGDNSPLHF. In nucleotides, the CDR3 is TGTGCCAGCAGCTTAAGTTTTGGTCGGGGTGATAATTCACCCCTCCACTTT.

This clonotype was counted a few times. The chain uses TRBV3-1 and TRBJ1-2; 8 nucleotides agree with TRBD1. With 8 bases clipped from V and 7 bases from J, the junction kept 9 bases outside the gene matches. Germline V lookup: CDR1 LGHDT, CDR2 YNNKEL (reference sequence). The CDR3 covers 13 residues. CDR3 in DNA: TGTGCCAGCGGACGACAGGGGACTCTTGGCTACACCTTC. Protein sequence: CASGRQGTLGYTF.

The chain recombines TRBV5-1 with TRBJ1-3; 8 bases agree with TRBD1. The length of the CDR3 is 16 residues. J gave up 0 bases and V 3 bases, and 5 bases lay outside the gene matches. Germline CDR1 SGHRS, CDR2 YFSETQ. CDR3 residues: CASSWGDRGSGNTIYF. The CDR3 DNA is TGCGCCAGCAGCTGGGGCGACAGGGGCTCTGGAAACACCATATATTTT.

With regard to this clonotype: The conserved closing phenylalanine or tryptophan is absent in this CDR3, likely reflecting a read error. V gene TRBV7-2 combines with J gene TRBJ1-5; 10 bases align to TRBD1. The CDR3 runs 15 residues. Trimming removed 11 bases from V and 7 bases from J; junction bases left unmatched: 14. Germline-derived CDR1 and CDR2 are SGHTA and FQGNSA. CDR3 in amino acids: CAWSVEDRGAQPQHL. The CDR3 region has the DNA TGTGCCTGGAGTGTTGAGGACAGGGGGGCCCAGCCCCAGCATCTT.

This clonotype was found a few times. This could be a read error, since a much larger clone is one nucleotide away. V usage is TRBV15 and J usage is TRBJ1-2; D might be TRBD1 (6 bases). Between the trimmed V and J ends, which lost 10 bases and 2 bases, there was a span of 17 bases. The CDR3 is 14 residues long. Germline CDR1 is LNHNV and CDR2 is YYDKDF (reference sequence). The CDR3 reads CASGSSQGNYGYTF. In DNA, the CDR3 is TGTGCCAGCGGGTCTTCACAGGGAAACTATGGCTACACCTTC.

This chain connects TRBV20-1 to TRBJ2-3; D is tentatively TRBD1 or TRBD2 (6 bases each). The CDR3 consists of 17 residues. The germline V gene has CDR1 DFQATT and CDR2 SNEGSKA (reference sequence). V lost 2 bases, J lost 4 bases, and 22 bases lay in between. CDR3 DNA sequence: TGCAGTGCTAGAACGATGAGGGGATGGGGGGCGGCAGATACGCAGTATTTT. Its protein product is CSARTMRGWGAADTQYF.

This clonotype was counted between two and nine times. The CDR3 loop is CSATDTSDTQYF. CDR3 coding DNA: TGCAGCGCCACGGACACCTCAGATACGCAGTATTTT. The rearrangement links TRBV29-1 to TRBJ2-3; a weak D match, TRBD1 (5 bases). V was trimmed by 7 bases and J by 4 bases, leaving 12 bases between them. Germline V gene sequence: CDR1 SQVTM, CDR2 ANQGSEA. The CDR3 is 12 amino acids.

Ten or more counts support this clonotype. The chain employs TRBV9 and TRBJ2-5, with 10 bases fitting TRBD2. The CDR3 totals 15 residues. The germline V gene encodes CDR1 SGDLS and CDR2 YYNGEE. The junction had 4 bases not matched to a gene; V was cut back by 1 base and J by 4 bases. The DNA of the CDR3 is TGTGCCAGCAGCGTAACGAGACTAGCGGGAGAGACCCAGTACTTC. Protein product: CASSVTRLAGETQYF.

This clonotype has at least ten counts. The chain recombines TRBV24-1 with TRBJ2-1; the match to TRBD2 covers 13 bases. V shed 4 bases and J 6 bases; nucleotides not matched to a gene: 8. From germline, CDR1 is KGHDR and CDR2 SFDVKD. The CDR3 has 17 amino acids. The CDR3 DNA reads TGTGCCACCAGTGACCGGGGACTAGCGGGAAGGATCAATGAGCAGTTCTTC. Residues: CATSDRGLAGRINEQFF.

The genes are TRBV5-4 and TRBJ1-2; the match to TRBD1 covers 9 bases. The CDR3 is 18 amino acids. V was clipped by 0 bases and J by 7 bases; unmatched bases: 16. Germline CDR1 is SGHNT and CDR2 is YYREEE (reference sequence). This chain's CDR3 is CASSLGGTGPAHGRGYTF. The CDR3 region has the DNA TGTGCCAGCAGCTTGGGGGGGACAGGGCCTGCTCATGGGCGTGGCTACACCTTC.

This clonotype appeared many times. This chain uses TRBV15 with TRBJ1-4; no firm D call. V lost 0 bases, J lost 0 bases, and 8 bases lay in between. Germline V gene lookup returns CDR1 LNHNV and CDR2 YYDKDF (reference sequence). This CDR3 region has 16 residues. CDR3 coding DNA: TGTGCCACCAGCAGAGATCTCAAGGCAACTAATGAAAAACTGTTTTTT. As protein: CATSRDLKATNEKLFF.

This clonotype was counted many times. The chain has TRBV28 and TRBJ1-6; 9 nucleotides align to TRBD1. CDR1 and CDR2 from the germline V gene are MDHEN and SYDVKM. Germline trimming cut 8 bases from V and 9 bases from J; bases unmatched to any gene: 8. The CDR3 length is 14 residues. CDR3 in amino acids: CASAGQGYGSPLHF. The CDR3 region has the DNA TGTGCCAGCGCCGGACAGGGGTACGGTTCACCCCTCCACTTT.

The V and J genes are TRBV11-3 and TRBJ2-3, with D perhaps matching TRBD2 (6 bases). This CDR3 comprises 14 residues. Germline assignment: CDR1 SGHNT and CDR2 YENEEA. V gave up 4 bases and J gave up 3 bases, with 11 bases separating them. The CDR3 region is CASSSNLATDTQYF. The DNA for the CDR3 is TGTGCCAGCAGCTCTAATCTAGCGACAGATACGCAGTATTTT. The variable domain in full, with the rest retrieved from reference TRBV11-3 and TRBJ2-3, is EAGVVQSPRYKIIEKKQPVAFWCNPISGHNTLYWYLQNLGQGPELLIRYENEEAVDDSQLPKDRFSAERLKGVDSTLKIQPAELGDSAVYLCASSSNLATDTQYFGPGTRLTVL.

V and J are TRBV5-1 and TRBJ1-1, with D possibly being TRBD1 (5 bases). Germline loops: CDR1 SGHRS, CDR2 YFSETQ. V lost 2 bases and J lost 0, with 14 bases in between. CDR3 size: 16 residues. CDR3: CASSLGPGSMNTEAFF. CDR3 coding DNA: TGCGCCAGCAGCTTAGGGCCAGGGAGTATGAACACTGAAGCTTTCTTT.

The V call is TRBV12-3 or TRBV12-4, the J call TRBJ2-5; TRBD2 matches at 8 bases. The CDR3 consists of 15 residues. V dropped 4 bases and J dropped 4; count of bases not matched to a gene: 8. Here the CDR3 reads CASSSSSGSPETQYF. The CDR3 DNA reads TGTGCCAGCAGTTCTTCTAGCGGGTCCCCAGAGACCCAGTACTTC.